Each of the 17 T cell receptor beta chains below was sequenced from the same sample in a study of cytomegalovirus exposure and HLA in healthy donors. Use of 60 Vbeta and 13 Jbeta primers characterized the PCR. Libraries were prepared by immunoSEQ multiplex PCR; TCRdb keeps only in-frame clonotypes and omits some of them. The table lists over 130,000 clones, roughly four fifths of them singletons. The sequencing input was PBMCs. The receptor source for this set is a man aged 30 to 45 in good health and CMV-seropositive.

This clone was counted once. CDR3: CASSRIQGVTAGANVLTF. The CDR3 coding sequence is TGTGCCAGCAGTCGTATACAGGGGGTTACAGCTGGGGCCAACGTCCTGACTTTC. The chain couples TRBV27 to TRBJ2-6; the match to TRBD1 covers 8 bases. This CDR3 is built from 18 residues. V lost 5 bases to trimming and J lost 2 bases; unmatched junction nucleotides: 11. Germline CDR1 and CDR2: MNHEY and SMNVEV (reference sequence).

The chain recombines TRBV19 with TRBJ1-5; 7 nucleotides align to TRBD1. The CDR3 is made up of 15 amino acids. The V gene's germline CDR1 is LNHDA and CDR2 SQIVND (reference sequence). J gave up 6 bases and V 4 bases, and 9 bases lay outside the gene matches. In DNA form, the CDR3 reads TGTGCCAGTAGTACCCTTCGACAGGGACCTCAGCCCCAGCATTTT. Translating it yields CASSTLRQGPQPQHF.

The gene calls are TRBV6-1 and TRBJ2-7; 7 positions match TRBD1. This CDR3 has 15 residues. The V and J ends lost 6 bases and 2 bases, in that order; junction bases with no gene match: 10. The germline gives CDR1 MNHNS, CDR2 SASEGT. CDR3: CASRDRQGKAYEQYF. The CDR3 DNA is TGTGCCAGCAGAGACAGACAGGGAAAGGCCTACGAGCAGTACTTC.

The V gene is TRBV10-2, the J gene TRBJ2-2, with 8 bases identical to TRBD2. The CDR3 is 13 amino acids. J was trimmed by 6 bases and V by 5 bases; bases with no gene match: 2. Germline V gene sequence: CDR1 WSHSY, CDR2 SAAADI. The CDR3 region is CASSFGGAGELFF. The CDR3 region has the DNA TGCGCCAGCAGTTTCGGGGGGGCCGGGGAGCTGTTTTTT.

The V call is TRBV5-6, the J call TRBJ2-1, with unresolved D. The CDR3 runs 16 residues. Deletions cut 4 bases from V and 0 bases from J, with 14 bases between. Germline values: CDR1 SGHDT, CDR2 YYEEEE. CDR3 bases: TGTGCCAGCAGCATCACTCTCTTAGCCTCCTACAATGAGCAGTTCTTC. Residues: CASSITLLASYNEQFF.

This clone was seen just once. The V gene is TRBV14, the J gene TRBJ2-5, with TRBD2 matching 12 bases. The CDR3 has 16 residues. Trimming removed 4 bases from V and 1 base from J; junction bases left unmatched: 4. CDR1 and CDR2 from the germline V gene are SGHDN and FVKESK. The CDR3 loop reads CASSRLAGDFQETQYF. CDR3 DNA sequence: TGTGCCAGCAGCCGACTAGCGGGAGACTTCCAAGAGACCCAGTACTTC.

V usage is TRBV2 and J usage is TRBJ2-5, with 7 nucleotides matching TRBD2. The V and J ends lost 8 bases and 4 bases, in that order; junction bases with no gene match: 4. From germline, CDR1 is SNHLY and CDR2 FYNNEI. This CDR3 contains 12 residues. Here the CDR3 reads CASGRALETQYF. As DNA, the CDR3 is TGTGCCAGCGGGAGGGCCTTAGAGACCCAGTACTTC.

The chain recombines TRBV7-3 with TRBJ2-3; 14 bases fit TRBD2. Germline loops: CDR1 SGHTA, CDR2 FQGTGA. J gave up 3 bases and V 4 bases, and 12 bases lay outside the gene matches. The CDR3 consists of 19 residues. CDR3 protein: CASSSKGLAGEFTTDTQYF. The CDR3 DNA sequence: TGTGCCAGCAGCTCCAAGGGACTAGCGGGAGAGTTTACTACAGATACGCAGTATTTT.

The V gene is TRBV2, the J gene TRBJ1-5, with TRBD1 identical over 7 bases. The CDR3 covers 16 residues. Trimming at V came to 2 bases and at J to 4 bases, leaving 8 bases not matched to a gene. Germline V CDR1 and CDR2: SNHLY, FYNNEI. The CDR3 region is CASSELAGGVNQPQHF. CDR3 bases: TGTGCCAGCAGTGAACTGGCAGGGGGTGTAAATCAGCCCCAGCATTTT.

This clone is a singleton in its sample. The chain is built from TRBV14 and TRBJ2-3; possible D gene TRBD2, 6 bases. This CDR3 is built from 17 residues. Germline loops: CDR1 SGHDN, CDR2 FVKESK. V shed 1 base and J shed 0 bases, with 14 bases lying between them. The CDR3: CASSQVLFRGSTDTQYF. CDR3 nucleotide sequence: TGTGCCAGCAGCCAAGTCCTTTTTCGGGGGAGCACAGATACGCAGTATTTT.

The rearrangement uses TRBV18 and TRBJ2-3; the match to TRBD2 covers 9 bases. The junction had 12 bases not matched to a gene; V was cut back by 9 bases and J by 2 bases. CDR3 length: 16 residues. The germline V gene encodes CDR1 KGHSH and CDR2 LQKENI. The CDR3 is CASSKRGGDHTDTQYF. CDR3 DNA sequence: TGTGCCAGTTCCAAACGCGGGGGGGACCACACAGATACGCAGTATTTT. Together with reference TRBV18 and TRBJ2-3, the CDR3 gives the full variable domain: NAGVMQNPRHLVRRRGQEARLRCSPMKGHSHVYWYRQLPEEGLKFMVYLQKENIIDESGMPKERFSAEFPKEGPSILRIQQVVRGDSAAYFCASSKRGGDHTDTQYFGPGTRLTVL.

The chain is built from TRBV11-3 and TRBJ1-1; 9 nucleotides line up with TRBD1. This CDR3 is built from 13 residues. J lost 7 bases, V lost 2 bases, and 2 bases had no gene match. Germline V gives CDR1 SGHNT, CDR2 YENEEA. The CDR3 DNA sequence: TGTGCCAGCAGCTTATACAGGGGGCGTGAAGCTTTCTTT. Translating gives CASSLYRGREAFF.

The gene calls are TRBV9 and TRBJ2-2, with 11 bases identical to TRBD1. The CDR3 extends over 18 amino acids. J gave up 3 bases and V 4 bases, and 11 bases lay outside the gene matches. CDR1 is SGDLS, CDR2 YYNGEE, per germline. The CDR3, as DNA: TGTGCCAGCAGCCACGAAAATGGACAGGGGGCCGACACCGGGGAGCTGTTTTTT. Translated: CASSHENGQGADTGELFF.

This clone was observed a single time. V usage is TRBV6-5 and J usage is TRBJ1-6; 8 bases are shared with TRBD1. This CDR3 comprises 15 residues. The junction had 15 bases not matched to a gene; V was cut back by 6 bases and J by 14 bases. Germline lookup yields CDR1 MNHEY and CDR2 SVGAGI. CDR3 protein: CASRKGGQAHPTLHF. CDR3 DNA: TGTGCCAGCAGAAAAGGGGGACAGGCCCATCCGACCCTCCACTTT.

A single count supports this clone. The chain carries TRBV27 and TRBJ2-6; 8 bases match TRBD2. V lost 6 bases to trimming and J lost 4 bases; unmatched junction nucleotides: 23. Germline assignment: CDR1 MNHEY and CDR2 SMNVEV (reference sequence). There are 21 residues in the CDR3. The CDR3 sequence: CASSPQYAVLAGVTGANVLTF. CDR3 DNA: TGTGCCAGCAGCCCTCAATATGCGGTTCTAGCGGGTGTTACCGGGGCCAACGTCCTGACTTTC.

The genes are TRBV25-1 and TRBJ2-7; 7 bases are shared with TRBD1. V was pared by 6 bases and J by 2 bases, with 7 bases of the junction left unmatched. The germline gives CDR1 MGHDK, CDR2 SYGVNS. CDR3 length: 14 residues. The CDR3 here is CASRLGTEAYEQYF. CDR3 nucleotide sequence: TGTGCCAGCAGGCTGGGGACAGAAGCCTACGAGCAGTACTTC.

There are a few counts of this clone. V gene TRBV5-1 combines with J gene TRBJ1-1; the match to TRBD1 covers 8 bases. Germline CDR1 and CDR2: SGHRS and YFSETQ. V lost 1 base, J lost 4 bases, and 3 bases stayed unmatched. This CDR3 spans 14 amino acids. The CDR3 DNA is TGCGCCAGCAGCTTGACAGGGGGTAGCACTGAAGCTTTCTTT. It codes for CASSLTGGSTEAFF. The entire variable domain, with the rest obtained from reference TRBV5-1 and TRBJ1-1, is as follows: KAGVTQTPRYLIKTRGQQVTLSCSPISGHRSVSWYQQTPGQGLQFLFEYFSETQRNKGNFPGRFSGRQFSNSRSEMNVSTLELGDSALYLCASSLTGGSTEAFFGQGTRLTVV.